A selection of T cell receptor beta chains follows, all from one sample in a study of blood T cells in healthy people across ages. TCRdb re-derived calls from the 5' RACE reads in MiXCR, one entry per CDR3 protein. The sample contains around 820,000 distinct CDR3 sequences, 25% of which appear only once. The same sample was also studied in work on T cells of mothers and their children.

Source material: blood. These receptors came from a boy aged 5-17 years in good health. CDR3s include the opening cysteine and the closing phenylalanine or tryptophan. A D gene is named only where the DNA matches it firmly. Clone size is given for some rows only: seen once, a few or many times, or a class if the clone is expanded.

v_gene	abundance	j_gene	d_gene	CDR3nt	CDR3aa
TRBV2	-	TRBJ1-5	TRBD1	TGTGCCAGCAGTGGGCCGGGACAGAAGGGCTATCAGCCCCAGCATTTT	CASSGPGQKGYQPQHF
TRBV28	many	TRBJ1-1	TRBD1	TGTGCCAGCAGTTTATCGACAGGGGGCTTAACTGAAGCTTTCTTT	CASSLSTGGLTEAFF
TRBV4-1	-	TRBJ1-2	-	TGCGCCAGCAGCCAAGATCTGTACAGCCCAGGATATGGCTACACCTTC	CASSQDLYSPGYGYTF
TRBV14	-	TRBJ2-3	TRBD2	TGTGTCAGCAGCCAACTGACTAGCGGGAGGAGAGATACGCAGTATTTT	CVSSQLTSGRRDTQYF
TRBV6-6	few	TRBJ2-1	-	TGTGCCAGCAGTATAGGATGGCTAGCTTTCGGGAATGAGCAGTTCTTC	CASSIGWLAFGNEQFF
TRBV18	few	TRBJ1-4	TRBD1	TGTGCCAGCTCAACGGGACAGGGACCTAATGAAAAACTGTTTTTT	CASSTGQGPNEKLFF
TRBV24-1	few	TRBJ1-1	-	TGTGCCGCCAGGTCCGGGGGGCTGGAGAACACTGAAGCTTTCTTT	CAARSGGLENTEAFF
TRBV30	few	TRBJ2-7	-	TGTGCCTGGTCCAGGGAAACAGAGCAGTACTTC	CAWSRETEQYF
TRBV5-5	-	TRBJ2-7	-	TGTGCCAGCAGCTTGGGCGGACGTTTGAGGGAGCAGTACTTC	CASSLGGRLREQYF
TRBV20-1	-	TRBJ2-6	-	TGCAGTGCGGGCAACAGGGAACCTGGGGCCAACGTCCTGACTTTC	CSAGNREPGANVLTF
TRBV11-2	-	TRBJ2-1	TRBD2	TGTGCCAGCAGCTTAGTGGGTAGCGGGGGGGCCTACAATGAGCAGTTCTTC	CASSLVGSGGAYNEQFF
TRBV20-1	-	TRBJ1-1	-	TGCAGTGCTATAAGCGGGGGGCGGACTGAAGCTTTCTTT	CSAISGGRTEAFF
TRBV7-2	few	TRBJ2-5	-	TGTGCCAGCAGCTTAGTTCTCCTAGCGCAAGAGACCCAGTACTTC	CASSLVLLAQETQYF
TRBV5-1	-	TRBJ2-3	-	TGCGCCAGCAGCTTGGTTTCAGCTAGCACAGATACGCAGTATTTT	CASSLVSASTDTQYF
TRBV7-2	few	TRBJ2-1	TRBD2	TGTGCCAGCAGCTTAACTAGCGGGGCTCTCAATGAGCAGTTCTTC	CASSLTSGALNEQFF
TRBV5-1	-	TRBJ2-4	TRBD1	TGCGCCAGCAGCTTGGAGGGGGCTCCGGACATTCAGTACTTC	CASSLEGAPDIQYF
TRBV12-3/TRBV12-4	-	TRBJ2-1	TRBD1	TGTGCCAGCAGACCGAGGCGGGACAGGGGATGGCACTTC	CASRPRRDRGWHF
TRBV10-3	few	TRBJ2-7	TRBD2	TGTGCCATCAGTGCCTCGCCGGGACTAGCGGGGGCAGACGAGCAGTACTTC	CAISASPGLAGADEQYF
TRBV10-3	-	TRBJ2-7	-	TGTGCCATCAGGCCGGACATGGACGTGTACGAGCAGTACTTC	CAIRPDMDVYEQYF
TRBV6-5	-	TRBJ2-7	TRBD1	TGTGCCAGCAGCCCACAAGACAGGGCAGAGACCTACGAGCAGTACTTC	CASSPQDRAETYEQYF